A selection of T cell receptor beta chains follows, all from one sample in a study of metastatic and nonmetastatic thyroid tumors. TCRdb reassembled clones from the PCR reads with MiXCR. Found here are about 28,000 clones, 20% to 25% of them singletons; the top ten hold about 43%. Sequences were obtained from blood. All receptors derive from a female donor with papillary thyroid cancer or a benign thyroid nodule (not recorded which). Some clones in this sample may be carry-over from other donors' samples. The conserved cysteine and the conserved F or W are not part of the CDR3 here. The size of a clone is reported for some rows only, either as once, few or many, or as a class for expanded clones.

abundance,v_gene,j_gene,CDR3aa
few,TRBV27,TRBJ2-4,ASSLSRGLLNIQY
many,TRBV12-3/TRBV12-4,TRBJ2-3,ASSLTMSTDTQY
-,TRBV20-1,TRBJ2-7,SASSAYEQY
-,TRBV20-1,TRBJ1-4,SAVDSSGSEKLF
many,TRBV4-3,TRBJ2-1,ASSQREGGYEQF
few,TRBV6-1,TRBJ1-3,ASRAGGGNTIY
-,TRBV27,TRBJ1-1,ASSLSIGHMNTEAF
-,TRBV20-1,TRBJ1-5,SATGTGGLAGNQPQH
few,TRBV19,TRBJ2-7,ASSARRYEQY
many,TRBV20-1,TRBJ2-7,SARASKPLLYEQY
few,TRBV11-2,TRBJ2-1,ASSPTASRSYNEQF
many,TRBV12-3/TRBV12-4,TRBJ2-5,ASSLWGDRVETQY
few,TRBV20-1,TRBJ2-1,SVRDPSSNEQF
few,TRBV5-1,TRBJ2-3,ASSLQGRSTDTQY
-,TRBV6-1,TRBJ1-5,ASSEHGTNQPQH
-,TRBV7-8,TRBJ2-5,ASIIGDSMGDTQY
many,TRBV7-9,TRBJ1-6,ASALRQGSPLH
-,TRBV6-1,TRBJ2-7,ASSEGTEQY
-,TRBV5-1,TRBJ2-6,ASSSGQVSGANVLT
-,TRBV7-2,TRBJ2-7,ASSHGLASGYEQY
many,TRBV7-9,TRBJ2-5,ASSSGTSGIGETQY
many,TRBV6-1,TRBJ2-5,ASSPQGVAMETQY
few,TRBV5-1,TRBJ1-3,ASSLGLDSGNTIY
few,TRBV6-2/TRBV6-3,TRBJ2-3,ASSPPGLAGPDTQY
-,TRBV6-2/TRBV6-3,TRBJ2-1,ASSYGTPTYNEQF
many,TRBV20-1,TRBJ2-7,SAKKIGQGYEQY
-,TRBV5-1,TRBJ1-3,ASSLVEGSSGNTIY
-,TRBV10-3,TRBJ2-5,AISELGGQETQY
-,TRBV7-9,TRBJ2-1,ASSLASGNEQF
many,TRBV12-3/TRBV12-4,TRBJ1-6,ASSFQGRISPLH
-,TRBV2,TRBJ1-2,ASRLTGTGADYGYT
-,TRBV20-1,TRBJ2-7,SAGPTGFLYEQY
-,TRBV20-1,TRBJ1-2,SARVEYGYT
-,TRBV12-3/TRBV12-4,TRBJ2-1,AANRGQIEQF
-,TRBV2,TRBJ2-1,ASSEGGRVGSEQF
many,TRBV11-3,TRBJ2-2,ASSLTSGTGELF
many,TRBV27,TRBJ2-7,ASAASGRVYEQY
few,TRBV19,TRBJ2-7,ASSPRQGEQY
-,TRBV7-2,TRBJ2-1,ASSGHNEQF
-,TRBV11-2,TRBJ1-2,ASSFKTGSYGYT